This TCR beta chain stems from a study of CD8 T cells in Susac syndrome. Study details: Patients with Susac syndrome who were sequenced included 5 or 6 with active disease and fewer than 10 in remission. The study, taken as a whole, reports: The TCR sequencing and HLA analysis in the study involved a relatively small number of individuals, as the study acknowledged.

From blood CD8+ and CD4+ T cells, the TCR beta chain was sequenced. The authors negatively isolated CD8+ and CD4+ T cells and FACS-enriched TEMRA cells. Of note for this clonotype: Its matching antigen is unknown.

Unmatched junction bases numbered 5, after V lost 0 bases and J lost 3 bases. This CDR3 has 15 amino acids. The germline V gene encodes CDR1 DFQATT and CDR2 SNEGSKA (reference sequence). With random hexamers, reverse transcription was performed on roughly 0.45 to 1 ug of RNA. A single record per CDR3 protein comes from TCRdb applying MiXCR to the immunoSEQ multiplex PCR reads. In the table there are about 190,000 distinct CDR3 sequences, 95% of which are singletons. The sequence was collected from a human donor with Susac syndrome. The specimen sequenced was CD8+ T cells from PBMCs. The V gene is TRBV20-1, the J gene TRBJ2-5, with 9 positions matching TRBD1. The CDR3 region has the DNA TGCAGTGCTAGAGATAGGGGACAGGGAGAAGAGACCCAGTACTTC. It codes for CSARDRGQGEETQYF.